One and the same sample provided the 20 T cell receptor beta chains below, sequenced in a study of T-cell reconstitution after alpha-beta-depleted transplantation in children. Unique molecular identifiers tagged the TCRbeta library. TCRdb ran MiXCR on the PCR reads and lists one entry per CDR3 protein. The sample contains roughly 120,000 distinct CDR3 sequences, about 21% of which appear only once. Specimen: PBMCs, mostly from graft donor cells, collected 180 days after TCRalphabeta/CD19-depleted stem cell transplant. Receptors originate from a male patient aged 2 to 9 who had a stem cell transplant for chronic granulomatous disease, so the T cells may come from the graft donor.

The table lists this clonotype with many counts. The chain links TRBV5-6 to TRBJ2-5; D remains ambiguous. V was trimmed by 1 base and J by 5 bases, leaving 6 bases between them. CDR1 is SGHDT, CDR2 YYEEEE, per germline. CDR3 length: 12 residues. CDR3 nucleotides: TGTGCCAGCAGCTTGACCCGGGAGACCCAGTACTTC. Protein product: CASSLTRETQYF.

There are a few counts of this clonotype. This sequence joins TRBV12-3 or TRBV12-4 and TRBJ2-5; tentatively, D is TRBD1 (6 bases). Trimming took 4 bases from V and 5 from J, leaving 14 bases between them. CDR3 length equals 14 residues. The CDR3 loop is CASSSSTGSETQYF. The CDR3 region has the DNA TGTGCCAGCAGTTCCTCGACAGGTTCCGAGACCCAGTACTTC.

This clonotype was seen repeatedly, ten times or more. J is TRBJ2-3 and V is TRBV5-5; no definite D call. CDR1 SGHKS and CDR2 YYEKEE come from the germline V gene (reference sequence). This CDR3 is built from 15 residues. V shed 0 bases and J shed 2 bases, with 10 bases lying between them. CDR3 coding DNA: TGTGCCAGCAGCTTGGCCGGTAGAACCACAGATACGCAGTATTTT. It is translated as CASSLAGRTTDTQYF.

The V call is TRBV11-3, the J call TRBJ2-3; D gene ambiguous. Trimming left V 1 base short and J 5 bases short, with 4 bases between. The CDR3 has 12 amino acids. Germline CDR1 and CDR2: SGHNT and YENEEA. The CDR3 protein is CASSLGRDTQYF. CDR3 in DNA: TGTGCCAGCAGCTTAGGACGAGATACGCAGTATTTT.

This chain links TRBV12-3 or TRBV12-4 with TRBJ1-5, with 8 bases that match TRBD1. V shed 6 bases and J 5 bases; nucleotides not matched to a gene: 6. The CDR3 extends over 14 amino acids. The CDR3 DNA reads TGTGCCAGCAGCAAGACAGGGGAACATCAGCCCCAGCATTTT. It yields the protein CASSKTGEHQPQHF.

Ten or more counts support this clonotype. CDR3 residues: CASSLIIAKNIQYF. The CDR3 nucleotides read TGTGCCAGCAGCCTTATTATAGCCAAAAACATTCAGTACTTC. The chain has TRBV28 and TRBJ2-4; D gene unclear. There are 14 residues in the CDR3. Trimming stripped 6 bases from V and 0 bases from J, with 9 bases between. Germline V lookup: CDR1 MDHEN, CDR2 SYDVKM.

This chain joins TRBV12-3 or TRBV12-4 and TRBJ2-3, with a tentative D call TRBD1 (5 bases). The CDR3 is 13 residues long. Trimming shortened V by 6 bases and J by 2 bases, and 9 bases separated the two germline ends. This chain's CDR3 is CASSPDTTDTQYF. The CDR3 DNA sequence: TGTGCCAGCAGCCCGGACACCACAGATACGCAGTATTTT.

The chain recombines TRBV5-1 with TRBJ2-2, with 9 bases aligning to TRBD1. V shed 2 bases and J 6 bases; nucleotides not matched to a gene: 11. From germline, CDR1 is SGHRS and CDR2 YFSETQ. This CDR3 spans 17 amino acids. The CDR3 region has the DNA TGCGCCAGCAGCTTCACTCCGGGACAGGGTATTGCCGGGGAGCTGTTTTTT. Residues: CASSFTPGQGIAGELFF.

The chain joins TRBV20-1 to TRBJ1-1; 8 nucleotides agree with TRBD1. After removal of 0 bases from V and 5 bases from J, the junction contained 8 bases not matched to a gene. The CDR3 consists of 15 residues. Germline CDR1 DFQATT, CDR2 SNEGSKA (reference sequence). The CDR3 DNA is TGCAGTGCTAGAGATCGAAACAGGGGGGGAACTGAAGCTTTCTTT. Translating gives CSARDRNRGGTEAFF.

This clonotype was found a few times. The CDR3 region is CASSLFGMAGEQFF. CDR3 coding DNA: TGTGCCAGCAGTTTATTTGGGATGGCCGGGGAGCAGTTCTTC. The chain links TRBV12-3 or TRBV12-4 to TRBJ2-1; D gene uncertain. V was pared by 2 bases and J by 10 bases, with 15 bases between. The CDR3 extends over 14 amino acids.

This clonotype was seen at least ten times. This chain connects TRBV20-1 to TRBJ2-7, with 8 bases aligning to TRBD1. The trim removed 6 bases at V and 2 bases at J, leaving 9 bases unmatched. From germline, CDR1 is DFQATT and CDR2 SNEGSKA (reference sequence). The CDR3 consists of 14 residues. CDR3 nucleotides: TGCAGTGCGATTCCAGGGGGCCCTACCTACGAGCAGTACTTC. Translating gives CSAIPGGPTYEQYF.

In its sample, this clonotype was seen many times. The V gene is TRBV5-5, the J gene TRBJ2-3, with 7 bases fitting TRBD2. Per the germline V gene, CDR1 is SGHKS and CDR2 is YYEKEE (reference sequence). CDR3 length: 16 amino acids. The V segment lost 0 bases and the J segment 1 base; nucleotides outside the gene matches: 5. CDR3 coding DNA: TGTGCCAGCAGCTTGGCCGGCGGGAGAGGCACAGATACGCAGTATTTT. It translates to CASSLAGGRGTDTQYF. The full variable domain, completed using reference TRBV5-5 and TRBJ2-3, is DAGVTQSPTHLIKTRGQQVTLRCSPISGHKSVSWYQQVLGQGPQFIFQYYEKEERGRGNFPDRFSARQFPNYSSELNVNALLLGDSALYLCASSLAGGRGTDTQYFGPGTRLTVL.

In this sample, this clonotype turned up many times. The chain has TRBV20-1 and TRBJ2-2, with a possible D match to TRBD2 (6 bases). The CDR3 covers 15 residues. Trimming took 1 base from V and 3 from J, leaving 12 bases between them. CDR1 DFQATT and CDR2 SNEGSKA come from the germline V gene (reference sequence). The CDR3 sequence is CSARVPGADTGELFF. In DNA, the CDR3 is TGCAGTGCTAGAGTCCCGGGAGCGGACACCGGGGAGCTGTTTTTT.

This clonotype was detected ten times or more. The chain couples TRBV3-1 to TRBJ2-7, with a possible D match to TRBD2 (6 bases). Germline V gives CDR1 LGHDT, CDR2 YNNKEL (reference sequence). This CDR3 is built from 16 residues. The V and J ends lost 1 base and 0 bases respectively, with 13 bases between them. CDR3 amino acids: CASSQVGGHSSYEQYF. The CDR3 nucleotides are TGTGCCAGCAGCCAAGTGGGGGGTCACAGCTCCTACGAGCAGTACTTC.

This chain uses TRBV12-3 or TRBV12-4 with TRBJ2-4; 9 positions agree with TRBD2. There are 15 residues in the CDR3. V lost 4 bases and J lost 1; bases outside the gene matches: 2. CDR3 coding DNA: TGTGCCAGCAGTTACGCGGGGGGGGCCAAAAACATTCAGTACTTC. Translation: CASSYAGGAKNIQYF.

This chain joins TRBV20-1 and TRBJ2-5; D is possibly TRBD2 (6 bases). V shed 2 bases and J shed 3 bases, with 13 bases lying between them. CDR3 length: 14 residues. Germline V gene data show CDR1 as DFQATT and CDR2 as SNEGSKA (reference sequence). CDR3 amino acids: CSARRVGEEETQYF. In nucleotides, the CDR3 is TGCAGTGCTAGACGGGTTGGGGAGGAAGAGACCCAGTACTTC.

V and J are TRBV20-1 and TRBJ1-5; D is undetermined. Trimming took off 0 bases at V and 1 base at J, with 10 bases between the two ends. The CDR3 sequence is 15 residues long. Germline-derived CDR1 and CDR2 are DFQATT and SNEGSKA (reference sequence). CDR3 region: CSAREGSLSNQPQHF. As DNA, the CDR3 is TGCAGTGCTAGAGAGGGGTCCCTCAGCAATCAGCCCCAGCATTTT.

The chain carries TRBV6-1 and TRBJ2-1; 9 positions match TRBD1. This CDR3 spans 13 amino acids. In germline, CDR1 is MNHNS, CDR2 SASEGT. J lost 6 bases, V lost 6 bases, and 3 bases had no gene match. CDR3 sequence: CASRGTGTNEQFF. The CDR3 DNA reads TGTGCCAGCAGAGGGACAGGGACCAATGAGCAGTTCTTC.

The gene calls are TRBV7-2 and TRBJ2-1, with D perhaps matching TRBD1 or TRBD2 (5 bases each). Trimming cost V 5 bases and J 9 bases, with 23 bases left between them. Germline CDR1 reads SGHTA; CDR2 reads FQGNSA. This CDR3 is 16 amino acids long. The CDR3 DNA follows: TGTGCCAGCAGCCCAGAGGGGACCTTGGGGTTGGTTGAGCAGTTCTTC. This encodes CASSPEGTLGLVEQFF.

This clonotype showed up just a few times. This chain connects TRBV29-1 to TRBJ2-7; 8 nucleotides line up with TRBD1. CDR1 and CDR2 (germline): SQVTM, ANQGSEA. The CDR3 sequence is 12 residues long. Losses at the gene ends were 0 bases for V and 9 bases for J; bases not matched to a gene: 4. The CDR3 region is CSVEDDTGGQYF. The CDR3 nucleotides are TGCAGCGTTGAAGATGATACAGGGGGGCAGTACTTC.